This entry concerns a single T cell receptor beta chain. This specimen comes from a study of glioma-infiltrating T cells after dendritic cell vaccination. Study background: Glioblastoma patients came from Phase I and II dendritic cell vaccination trials.

The ends were cut back, 2 bases at V and 2 bases at J, with 9 bases in the middle. There are 14 residues in the CDR3. The V gene's germline CDR1 is SEHNR and CDR2 FQNEAQ (reference sequence). TCRdb's copy holds only in-frame clones and misses some; the assay was immunoSEQ multiplex PCR. Of fewer than 75,000 clones listed, approximately 87% are singletons. As to time point: after dendritic cell vaccination, including at tumor progression/relapse. V gene TRBV7-9 combines with J gene TRBJ1-2, with unresolved D. Here the sequenced sample was blood, taken after dendritic cell vaccination. The source of this sequence is a human donor with glioblastoma. For the CDR3, the DNA is TGTGCCAGCAGCTTAATCGGCAGGAACTATGGCTACACCTTC. Amino acid sequence: CASSLIGRNYGYTF.